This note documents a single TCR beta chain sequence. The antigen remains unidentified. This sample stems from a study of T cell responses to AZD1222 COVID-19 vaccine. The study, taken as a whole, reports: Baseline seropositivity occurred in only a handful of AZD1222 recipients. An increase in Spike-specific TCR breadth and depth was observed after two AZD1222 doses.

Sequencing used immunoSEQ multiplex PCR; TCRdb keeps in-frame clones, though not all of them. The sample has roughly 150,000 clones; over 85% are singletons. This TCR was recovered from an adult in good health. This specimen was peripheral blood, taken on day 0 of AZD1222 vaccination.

This CDR3 reads CASSPFGGTGSQYF. The CDR3 DNA reads TGTGCCAGCAGCCCATTCGGCGGGACAGGTTCCCAGTACTTC. This chain connects TRBV5-8 to TRBJ2-5, with 8 bases that match TRBD1. The junction had 11 bases not matched to a gene; V was cut back by 4 bases and J by 9 bases. This CDR3 comprises 14 residues. The germline V gene has CDR1 SGHTS and CDR2 YDEGEE.